The 14 T cell receptor beta chains reported below all come from one sample, sequenced in a study of cytomegalovirus exposure and HLA in healthy donors. The PCR was carried out with 60 Vbeta primers and 13 Jbeta primers. Assay: immunoSEQ multiplex PCR; the TCRdb copy retains only in-frame clones and omits some. Of about 98,000 clones listed, around 72% are singletons. Material for sequencing was PBMCs. These receptors were obtained from a man younger than 35 in good health and CMV-seropositive.

V is TRBV5-4 and J is TRBJ2-5; D possibly corresponds to TRBD1 (5 bases). This CDR3 is built from 13 residues. The germline V and J ends were trimmed by 0 bases and 3 bases, with 6 bases remaining between them. Germline CDR1 and CDR2: SGHNT and YYREEE (reference sequence). As DNA, the CDR3 is TGTGCCAGCAGCTTGGCCAGGGAAGAGACCCAGTACTTC. Protein product: CASSLAREETQYF.

This clone turned up a few times. V usage is TRBV18 and J usage is TRBJ2-2; D unclear. V gave up 2 bases and J gave up 3 bases, with 10 bases separating them. Germline lookup yields CDR1 KGHSH and CDR2 LQKENI. The length of the CDR3 is 15 residues. The DNA of the CDR3 is TGTGCCAGCTCACCAGGGTTGCAGGACACCGGGGAGCTGTTTTTT. It encodes CASSPGLQDTGELFF.

This chain links TRBV14 with TRBJ2-2, with D perhaps matching TRBD2 (5 bases). Germline assignment: CDR1 SGHDN and CDR2 FVKESK. CDR3 length equals 16 residues. V lost 4 bases and J lost 3, with 15 bases in between. Written as DNA, the CDR3 is TGTGCCAGCAGCCCCCGGAGTAGCGACTACACCGGGGAGCTGTTTTTT. This translates into CASSPRSSDYTGELFF.

CDR3 residues: CAWSAPMGRNEAFF. DNA of the CDR3: TGTGCCTGGAGTGCCCCCATGGGCCGGAATGAAGCTTTCTTT. This chain connects TRBV30 to TRBJ1-1; no definite D call. The germline CDR1 and CDR2 sequences are GTSNPN and SVGIG (reference sequence). The CDR3 consists of 14 residues. Trimming stripped 1 base from V and 7 bases from J, with 16 bases between.

The rearrangement joins TRBV9 to TRBJ2-2; D uncertain. This CDR3 has 13 residues. The V and J ends lost 1 base and 7 bases respectively, with 8 bases between them. Germline loops: CDR1 SGDLS, CDR2 YYNGEE. The CDR3 region is CASSVLTGGELFF. CDR3 bases: TGTGCCAGCAGCGTACTAACCGGCGGGGAGCTGTTTTTT.

A few counts support this clone. The chain joins TRBV10-2 to TRBJ2-3; D perhaps matches TRBD1 (6 bases). V was cut by 5 bases and J by 2 bases, with 14 bases left in between. Germline CDR1 and CDR2: WSHSY and SAAADI. This CDR3 region has 15 residues. CDR3 amino acids: CASSSGHLDTDTQYF. As DNA, the CDR3 is TGCGCCAGCAGTTCGGGACACTTGGACACAGATACGCAGTATTTT.

The rearrangement links TRBV5-8 to TRBJ1-6; D gene ambiguous. V lost 6 bases to trimming and J lost 0 bases, with 10 bases between them. This CDR3 has 15 amino acids. Germline CDR1 SGHTS, CDR2 YDEGEE. The CDR3 sequence: CASNEGSSYNSPLHF. The CDR3 DNA follows: TGTGCCAGCAACGAGGGAAGCTCCTATAATTCACCCCTCCACTTT. Full variable domain (missing parts from reference TRBV5-8 and TRBJ1-6): EAGVTQSPTHLIKTRGQQATLRCSPISGHTSVYWYQQALGLGLQFLLWYDEGEERNRGNFPPRFSGRQFPNYSSELNVNALELEDSALYLCASNEGSSYNSPLHFGNGTRLTVT.

This rearrangement joins TRBV27 to TRBJ2-6, with 7 bases that match TRBD2. V gave up 6 bases and J gave up 2 bases; unmatched junction bases: 7. The CDR3 is made up of 16 amino acids. Germline assignment: CDR1 MNHEY and CDR2 SMNVEV (reference sequence). This chain's CDR3 is CASRVIGTTGANVLTF. CDR3 coding DNA: TGTGCCAGCAGGGTAATTGGGACTACTGGGGCCAACGTCCTGACTTTC. Variable domain in full (rest from reference TRBV27 and TRBJ2-6): EAQVTQNPRYLITVTGKKLTVTCSQNMNHEYMSWYRQDPGLGLRQIYYSMNVEVTDKGDVPEGYKVSRKEKRNFPLILESPSPNQTSLYFCASRVIGTTGANVLTFGAGSRLTVL.

The chain uses TRBV5-6 and TRBJ2-2, with D possibly matching TRBD1 (6 bases). The CDR3 consists of 13 residues. The germline V and J ends were trimmed by 7 bases and 2 bases, with 9 bases remaining between them. Germline-derived CDR1 and CDR2 are SGHDT and YYEEEE. CDR3 residues: CASLDSNTGELFF. DNA of the CDR3: TGTGCCAGCCTGGACAGCAACACCGGGGAGCTGTTTTTT.

The V and J genes are TRBV7-9 and TRBJ2-1, with 7 bases lining up with TRBD1. The CDR3 has 16 residues. J was trimmed by 9 bases and V by 5 bases; bases with no gene match: 16. Germline CDR1 SEHNR, CDR2 FQNEAQ (reference sequence). This chain's CDR3 is CASSPVTDRVWGEQFF. Written as DNA, the CDR3 is TGTGCCAGCAGCCCAGTCACCGACAGGGTTTGGGGTGAGCAGTTCTTC.

The chain links TRBV2 to TRBJ2-1; 8 bases map to TRBD1. The J segment lost 9 bases and the V segment lost 2 bases, leaving 9 bases of the junction unmatched. Germline CDR1 reads SNHLY; CDR2 reads FYNNEI. The CDR3 contains 15 residues. The chain's CDR3 is CASSEPIQGAGEQFF. The CDR3 nucleotides are TGTGCCAGCAGTGAACCTATTCAGGGGGCCGGTGAGCAGTTCTTC.

This rearrangement joins TRBV27 to TRBJ2-2, with TRBD2 as a possible D gene (5 bases). In germline, CDR1 is MNHEY, CDR2 SMNVEV (reference sequence). The CDR3 is made up of 14 amino acids. The V end lost 5 bases, the J end lost 4 bases, and 11 bases lay between the germline ends. The DNA of the CDR3 is TGTGCCAGCAGTGGGTGGAGGTCCACCGGGGAGCTGTTTTTT. Translated, it gives CASSGWRSTGELFF.

Here the CDR3 reads CASSHSARTASNQPQHF. The CDR3 bases are TGCGCCAGCAGTCACTCCGCCAGGACAGCTAGCAATCAGCCCCAGCATTTT. The genes are TRBV23-1 and TRBJ1-5; a possible D gene is TRBD1 (6 bases). TRBV23-1 is sorted into the ORF group, with uncertain function. This CDR3 contains 17 residues. The germline V and J ends were trimmed by 3 bases and 0 bases, with 15 bases remaining between them.

This chain uses TRBV4-1 with TRBJ2-1; a weak D match, TRBD2 (6 bases). The CDR3 is 14 amino acids. V was cut by 1 base and J by 9 bases, with 13 bases left in between. In germline, CDR1 is MGHRA, CDR2 YSYEKL. The CDR3 DNA reads TGCGCCAGCAGCCAAGGTGGGCGGGGATCTGAGCAGTTCTTC. Encoded protein: CASSQGGRGSEQFF.